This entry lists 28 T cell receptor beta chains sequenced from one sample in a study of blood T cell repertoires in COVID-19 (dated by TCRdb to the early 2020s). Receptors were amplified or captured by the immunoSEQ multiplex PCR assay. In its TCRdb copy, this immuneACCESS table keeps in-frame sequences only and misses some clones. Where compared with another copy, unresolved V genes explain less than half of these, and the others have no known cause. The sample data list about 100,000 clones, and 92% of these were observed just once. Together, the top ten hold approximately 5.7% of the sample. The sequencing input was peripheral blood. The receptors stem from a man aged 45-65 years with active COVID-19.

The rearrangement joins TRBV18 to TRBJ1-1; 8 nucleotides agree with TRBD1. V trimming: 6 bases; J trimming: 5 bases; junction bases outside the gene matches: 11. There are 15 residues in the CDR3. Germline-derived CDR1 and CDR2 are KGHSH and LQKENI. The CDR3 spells CASSLQGQGETEAFF. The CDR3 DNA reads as TGTGCCAGCTCCCTTCAAGGACAGGGTGAAACTGAAGCTTTCTTT.

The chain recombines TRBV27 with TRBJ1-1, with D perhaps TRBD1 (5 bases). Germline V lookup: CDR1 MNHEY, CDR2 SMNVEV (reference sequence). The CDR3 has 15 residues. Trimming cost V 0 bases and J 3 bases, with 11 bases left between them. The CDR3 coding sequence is TGTGCCAGCAGTTTATCGGAGGGGTGGGACACTGAAGCTTTCTTT. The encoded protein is CASSLSEGWDTEAFF.

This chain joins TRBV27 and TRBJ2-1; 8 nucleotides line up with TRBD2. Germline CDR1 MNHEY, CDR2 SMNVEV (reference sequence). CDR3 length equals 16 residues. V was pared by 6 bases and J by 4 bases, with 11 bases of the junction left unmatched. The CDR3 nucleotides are TGTGCCAGCAGCTCCATTGGCACTAGCGGTTACAATGAGCAGTTCTTC. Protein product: CASSSIGTSGYNEQFF.

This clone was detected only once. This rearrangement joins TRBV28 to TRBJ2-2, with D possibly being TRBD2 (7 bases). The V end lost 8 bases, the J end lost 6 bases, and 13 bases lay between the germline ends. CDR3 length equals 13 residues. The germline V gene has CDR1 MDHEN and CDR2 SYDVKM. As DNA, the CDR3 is TGTGCCAGCGAAGGGGGAGGGGCCGGGGAGCTGTTTTTT. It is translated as CASEGGGAGELFF.

The CDR3 DNA reads as TGCGCCAGCAGCTTGGCGGTCAGGCAACAGAAAGAGACCCAGTACTTC. Encoded protein: CASSLAVRQQKETQYF. The chain carries TRBV5-1 and TRBJ2-5, with no clear D. CDR3 length: 16 amino acids. Germline assignment: CDR1 SGHRS and CDR2 YFSETQ. V was cut by 0 bases and J by 3 bases, with 15 bases left in between.

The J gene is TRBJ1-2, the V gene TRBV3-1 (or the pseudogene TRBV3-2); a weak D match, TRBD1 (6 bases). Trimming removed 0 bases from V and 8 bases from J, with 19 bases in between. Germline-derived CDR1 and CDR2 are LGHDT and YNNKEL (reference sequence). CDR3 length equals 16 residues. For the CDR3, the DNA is TGTGCCAGCAGCCAAGATCGCGTGGGCAGGGGTGACGGCTACACCTTC. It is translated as CASSQDRVGRGDGYTF.

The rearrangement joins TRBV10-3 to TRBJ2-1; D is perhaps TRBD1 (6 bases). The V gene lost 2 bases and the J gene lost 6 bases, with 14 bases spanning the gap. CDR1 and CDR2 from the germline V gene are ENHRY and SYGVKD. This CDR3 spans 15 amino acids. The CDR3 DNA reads TGTGCCATCAGTGAGAGACAGGTGAGGGCCAATGAGCAGTTCTTC. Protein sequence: CAISERQVRANEQFF.

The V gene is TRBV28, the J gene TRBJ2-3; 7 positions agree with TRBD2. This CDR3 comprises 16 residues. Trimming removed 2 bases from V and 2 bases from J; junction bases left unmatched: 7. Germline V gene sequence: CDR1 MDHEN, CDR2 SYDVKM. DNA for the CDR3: TGTGCCAGCAGTTTACCGCTAGCGGCCCTCACAGATACGCAGTATTTT. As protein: CASSLPLAALTDTQYF.

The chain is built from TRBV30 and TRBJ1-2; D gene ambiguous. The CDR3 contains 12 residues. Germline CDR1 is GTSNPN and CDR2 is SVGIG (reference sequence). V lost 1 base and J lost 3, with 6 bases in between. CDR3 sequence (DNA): TGTGCCTGGAGTGACCGGGACTATGGCTACACCTTC. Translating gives CAWSDRDYGYTF.

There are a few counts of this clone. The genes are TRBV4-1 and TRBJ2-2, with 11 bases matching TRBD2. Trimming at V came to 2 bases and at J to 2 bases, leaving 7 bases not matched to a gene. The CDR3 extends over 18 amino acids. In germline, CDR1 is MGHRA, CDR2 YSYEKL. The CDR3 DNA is TGCGCCAGCAGCCAACCTACTAGCGGGAGACTTAACACCGGGGAGCTGTTTTTT. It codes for CASSQPTSGRLNTGELFF.

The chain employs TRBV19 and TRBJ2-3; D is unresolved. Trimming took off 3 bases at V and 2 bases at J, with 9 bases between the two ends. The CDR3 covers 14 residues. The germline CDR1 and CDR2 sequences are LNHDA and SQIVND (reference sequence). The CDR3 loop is CASSIIANTDTQYF. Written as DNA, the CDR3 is TGTGCCAGTAGTATTATTGCGAACACAGATACGCAGTATTTT.

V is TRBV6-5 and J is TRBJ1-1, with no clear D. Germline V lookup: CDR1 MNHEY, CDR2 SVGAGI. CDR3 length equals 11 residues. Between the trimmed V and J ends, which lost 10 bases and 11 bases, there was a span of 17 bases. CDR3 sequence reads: CATGQGYEAFF. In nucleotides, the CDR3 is TGTGCCACAGGTCAAGGATACGAGGCTTTCTTT.

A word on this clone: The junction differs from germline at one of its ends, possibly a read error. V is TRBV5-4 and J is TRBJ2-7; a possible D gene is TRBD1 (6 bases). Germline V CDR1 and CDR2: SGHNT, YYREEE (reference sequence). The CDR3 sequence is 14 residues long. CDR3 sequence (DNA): TGTGCCAGCAGCTCCAGGGACATATCCTCCGAGCAGTACTTC. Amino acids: CASSSRDISSEQYF.

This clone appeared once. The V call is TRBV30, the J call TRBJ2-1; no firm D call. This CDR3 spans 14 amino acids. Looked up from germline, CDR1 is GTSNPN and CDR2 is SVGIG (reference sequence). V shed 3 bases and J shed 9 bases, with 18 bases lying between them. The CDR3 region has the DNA TGTGCCTGGAGGCGGATGGTGGCCTCTGGTGAGCAGTTCTTC. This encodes CAWRRMVASGEQFF.

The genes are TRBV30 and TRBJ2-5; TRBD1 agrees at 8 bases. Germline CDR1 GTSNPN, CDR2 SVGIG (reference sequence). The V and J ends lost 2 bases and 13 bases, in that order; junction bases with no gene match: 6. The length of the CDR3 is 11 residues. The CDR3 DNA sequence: TGTGCCTGGAGTCCAAGACAGGGGTTGTACTTC. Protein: CAWSPRQGLYF.

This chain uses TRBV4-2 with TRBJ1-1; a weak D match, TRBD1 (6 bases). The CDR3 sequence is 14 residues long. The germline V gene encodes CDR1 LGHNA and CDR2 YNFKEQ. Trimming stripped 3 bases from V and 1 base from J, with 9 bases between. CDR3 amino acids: CASSQATGNTEAFF. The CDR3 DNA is TGTGCCAGCAGCCAGGCGACAGGGAACACTGAAGCTTTCTTT.

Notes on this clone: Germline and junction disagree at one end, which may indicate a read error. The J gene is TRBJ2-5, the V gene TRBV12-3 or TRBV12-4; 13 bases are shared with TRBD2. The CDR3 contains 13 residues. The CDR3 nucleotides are TGTGCCAGCAGCAGCCGGACTAGCGGGAGTTTGGACTTC. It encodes CASSSRTSGSLDF.

CDR3: CASTVWRGENEKLFF. CDR3 coding DNA: TGTGCCAGCACCGTCTGGCGTGGGGAGAATGAAAAACTGTTTTTT. The chain employs TRBV7-9 and TRBJ1-4; D is unresolved. V dropped 7 bases and J dropped 5 bases, with 17 bases sitting between them. The germline V gene has CDR1 SEHNR and CDR2 FQNEAQ (reference sequence). The CDR3 totals 15 residues.

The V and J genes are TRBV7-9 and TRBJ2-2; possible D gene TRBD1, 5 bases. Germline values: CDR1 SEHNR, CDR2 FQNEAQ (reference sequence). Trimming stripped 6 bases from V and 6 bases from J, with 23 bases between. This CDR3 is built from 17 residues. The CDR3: CASRPIKGRGSSGELFF. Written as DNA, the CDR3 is TGTGCCAGCAGACCAATAAAGGGGCGCGGTTCGTCCGGGGAGCTGTTTTTT.

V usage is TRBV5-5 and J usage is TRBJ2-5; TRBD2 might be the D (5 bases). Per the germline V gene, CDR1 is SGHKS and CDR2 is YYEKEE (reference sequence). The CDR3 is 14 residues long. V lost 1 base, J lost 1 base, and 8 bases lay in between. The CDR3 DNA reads TGTGCCAGCAGCTTGTCGAGGGCCCAAGAGACCCAGTACTTC. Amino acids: CASSLSRAQETQYF. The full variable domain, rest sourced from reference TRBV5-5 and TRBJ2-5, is DAGVTQSPTHLIKTRGQQVTLRCSPISGHKSVSWYQQVLGQGPQFIFQYYEKEERGRGNFPDRFSARQFPNYSSELNVNALLLGDSALYLCASSLSRAQETQYFGPGTRLLVL.

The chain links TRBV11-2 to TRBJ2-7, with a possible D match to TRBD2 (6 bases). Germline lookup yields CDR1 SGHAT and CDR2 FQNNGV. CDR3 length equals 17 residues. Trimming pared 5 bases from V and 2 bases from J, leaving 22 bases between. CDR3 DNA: TGTGCCAGCAGCCTCCTTGGGGAGGCGGGTCGTGCCTACGAGCAGTACTTC. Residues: CASSLLGEAGRAYEQYF.

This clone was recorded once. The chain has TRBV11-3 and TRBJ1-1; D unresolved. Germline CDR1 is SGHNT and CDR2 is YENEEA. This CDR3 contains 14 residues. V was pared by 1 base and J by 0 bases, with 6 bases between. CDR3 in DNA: TGTGCCAGCAGCTTAGGCAGATTGAACACTGAAGCTTTCTTT. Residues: CASSLGRLNTEAFF.

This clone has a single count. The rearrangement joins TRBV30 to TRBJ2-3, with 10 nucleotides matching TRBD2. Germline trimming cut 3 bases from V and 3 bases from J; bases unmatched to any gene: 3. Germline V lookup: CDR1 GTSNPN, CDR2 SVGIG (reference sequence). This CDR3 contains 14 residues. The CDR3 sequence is CAWSLAGVTDTQYF. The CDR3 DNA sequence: TGTGCCTGGAGCCTAGCGGGAGTAACAGATACGCAGTATTTT. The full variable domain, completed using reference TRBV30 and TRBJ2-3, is SQTIHQWPATLVQPVGSPLSLECTVEGTSNPNLYWYRQAAGRGLQLLFYSVGIGQISSEVPQNLSASRPQDRQFILSSKKLLLSDSGFYLCAWSLAGVTDTQYFGPGTRLTVL.

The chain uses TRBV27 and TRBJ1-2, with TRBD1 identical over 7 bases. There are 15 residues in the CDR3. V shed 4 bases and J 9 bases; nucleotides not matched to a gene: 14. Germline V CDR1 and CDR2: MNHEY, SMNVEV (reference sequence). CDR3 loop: CASSSRQGEERSYTF. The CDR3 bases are TGTGCCAGCAGTTCCAGACAGGGAGAAGAAAGGAGCTACACCTTC.

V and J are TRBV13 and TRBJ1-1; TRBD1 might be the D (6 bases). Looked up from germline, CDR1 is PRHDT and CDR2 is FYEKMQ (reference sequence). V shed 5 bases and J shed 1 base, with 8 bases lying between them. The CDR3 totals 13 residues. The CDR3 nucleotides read TGTGCCAGCAGCCCGGGACAGAACACTGAAGCTTTCTTT. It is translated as CASSPGQNTEAFF.

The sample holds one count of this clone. CDR3 residues: CASSTGLAGGGANVLTF. The CDR3 DNA follows: TGTGCCAGTAGTACCGGACTAGCGGGAGGTGGGGCCAACGTCCTGACTTTC. This rearrangement joins TRBV19 to TRBJ2-6; TRBD2 matches 14 bases. The CDR3 totals 17 residues. Germline trimming cut 4 bases from V and 3 bases from J; bases unmatched to any gene: 2. Per germline, CDR1 LNHDA and CDR2 SQIVND (reference sequence).

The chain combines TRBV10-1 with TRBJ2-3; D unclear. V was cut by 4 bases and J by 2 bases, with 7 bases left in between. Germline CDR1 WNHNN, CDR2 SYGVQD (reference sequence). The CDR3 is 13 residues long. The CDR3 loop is CASSVAVTDTQYF. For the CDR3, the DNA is TGCGCCAGCAGTGTTGCGGTCACAGATACGCAGTATTTT.

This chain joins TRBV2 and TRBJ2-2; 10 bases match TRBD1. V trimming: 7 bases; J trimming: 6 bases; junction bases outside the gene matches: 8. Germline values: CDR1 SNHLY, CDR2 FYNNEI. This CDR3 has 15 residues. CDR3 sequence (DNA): TGTGCCAGCACCGGGACAGGGGCCCTCCCCGGGGAGCTGTTTTTT. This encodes CASTGTGALPGELFF. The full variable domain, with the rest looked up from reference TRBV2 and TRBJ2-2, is EPEVTQTPSHQVTQMGQEVILRCVPISNHLYFYWYRQILGQKVEFLVSFYNNEISEKSEIFDDQFSVERPDGSNFTLKIRSTKLEDSAMYFCASTGTGALPGELFFGEGSRLTVL.